This T cell receptor (beta chain) comes out of a study of control samples from healthy donors and cancer patients. Repertoires were generated with immunoSEQ multiplex PCR, while TCRdb's copy carries only in-frame clones and drops some. The repertoire holds about 140,000 clones, with less than 90% as singletons. The germline V and J ends were trimmed by 2 bases and 2 bases, with 12 bases remaining between them. There are 14 residues in the CDR3. The V gene's germline CDR1 is GTSNPN and CDR2 SVGIG (reference sequence). This TCR derives from a woman younger than 45 in good health. The sequenced sample consisted of blood. The chain joins TRBV30 to TRBJ1-1; D uncertain. The CDR3 is CAWSLTRQNTEAFF. DNA of the CDR3: TGTGCCTGGAGTTTAACCAGGCAAAACACTGAAGCTTTCTTT.